Detailed here is one T cell receptor (beta chain). What it binds is not known. This table comes from immunoSEQ multiplex PCR, and its TCRdb copy is limited to in-frame clones, with some not included. The data contain about 91,000 clones, 93% of them singletons. This entry is derived from a study of siplizumab effects on memory and regulatory T cells. Study results and caveats: Assignment to unstimulated subsets succeeded for only a minor fraction of the alloreactive clones.

The germline CDR1 and CDR2 sequences are SEHNR and FQNEAQ (reference sequence). After removal of 5 bases from V and 0 bases from J, the junction contained 4 bases not matched to a gene. The CDR3 spans 14 residues. The receptor's source is a human donor in good health. The gene calls are TRBV7-9 and TRBJ2-7, with 7 bases matching TRBD1. The sample was CD8+ T cells sorted from blood. CDR3 coding DNA: TGTGCCAGCAGCCCGACAGGGCTCTCCTACGAGCAGTACTTC. This gives the protein CASSPTGLSYEQYF.